Shown below are 11 T cell receptor beta chains from a single sample sequenced in a study of cytomegalovirus exposure and HLA in healthy donors. The PCR employed 60 Vbeta primers together with 13 Jbeta primers. The data were produced by immunoSEQ multiplex PCR, yet TCRdb's version contains in-frame clones alone and is incomplete. The table shows 150,000 to 200,000 clones, with around three quarters occurring only once. Sequenced: PBMCs. These receptors originate from a middle-aged woman in good health and CMV-seronegative.

The V call is TRBV7-9, the J call TRBJ1-1; TRBD1 agrees at 7 bases. V trimming: 5 bases; J trimming: 4 bases; junction bases outside the gene matches: 10. Looked up from germline, CDR1 is SEHNR and CDR2 is FQNEAQ (reference sequence). This CDR3 has 15 amino acids. The DNA for the CDR3 is TGTGCCAGCAGCCAATCCAGACAGGGAAGCACTGAAGCTTTCTTT. Encoded protein: CASSQSRQGSTEAFF.

CDR3 bases: TGTGCCAGAAGCTTGATTCTAGCGGGAGTCGATACGCAGTATTTT. Residues: CARSLILAGVDTQYF. The V gene is TRBV5-3, the J gene TRBJ2-3; TRBD2 aligns across 10 bases. TRBV5-3 is placed among ORFs of uncertain function. The CDR3 loop spans 15 amino acids. Germline trimming cut 1 base from V and 6 bases from J; bases unmatched to any gene: 5.

The chain carries TRBV5-1 and TRBJ1-3, with 7 bases that match TRBD1. Germline V gene sequence: CDR1 SGHRS, CDR2 YFSETQ. This CDR3 has 16 amino acids. The trim removed 4 bases at V and 0 bases at J, leaving 7 bases unmatched. CDR3 sequence (DNA): TGCGCCAGCAGCCTAGCCGGGACAGACTCTGGAAACACCATATATTTT. Translation gives CASSLAGTDSGNTIYF.

In DNA, the CDR3 is TGTGCCAGCAGTTTATTAGTACGGGATCGTGGCAAAAACATTCAGTACTTC. The encoded protein is CASSLLVRDRGKNIQYF. This chain links TRBV28 with TRBJ2-4, with D perhaps matching TRBD2 (5 bases). CDR1 and CDR2 from the germline V gene are MDHEN and SYDVKM. V dropped 1 base and J dropped 3 bases, with 16 bases sitting between them. The CDR3 spans 17 residues. The full variable domain, completed using reference TRBV28 and TRBJ2-4, is DVKVTQSSRYLVKRTGEKVFLECVQDMDHENMFWYRQDPGLGLRLIYFSYDVKMKEKGDIPEGYSVSREKKERFSLILESASTNQTSMYLCASSLLVRDRGKNIQYFGAGTRLSVL.

J is TRBJ1-1 and V is TRBV5-1, with D perhaps TRBD1 (6 bases). The germline CDR1 and CDR2 sequences are SGHRS and YFSETQ. V lost 7 bases to trimming and J lost 1 base, with 17 bases between them. The CDR3 loop spans 15 amino acids. The CDR3 sequence is CASRRAGASNTEAFF. CDR3 DNA: TGCGCCAGCCGTCGGGCAGGGGCTTCGAACACTGAAGCTTTCTTT.

This chain uses TRBV6-1 with TRBJ1-4, with D tentatively TRBD1 (5 bases). Germline assignment: CDR1 MNHNS and CDR2 SASEGT. The CDR3 length is 16 residues. The V end lost 4 bases, the J end lost 7 bases, and 19 bases lay between the germline ends. CDR3 in amino acids: CASSAGGLIWSEKLFF. The CDR3 DNA reads as TGTGCCAGCAGTGCCGGGGGACTAATTTGGAGTGAAAAACTGTTTTTT.

The CDR3 bases are TGTGCCAGTAGTACTCATTCCGGGGAGTTTCTTTATGGCTACACCTTC. Residues: CASSTHSGEFLYGYTF. The rearrangement links TRBV19 to TRBJ1-2; D unresolved. Germline CDR1 is LNHDA and CDR2 is SQIVND (reference sequence). The V end was cut by 4 bases, the J end by 5 bases, with 20 bases between. This CDR3 comprises 16 residues.

The CDR3 spells CASSQSPSGANTGELFF. The CDR3 region has the DNA TGTGCCAGCAGCCAATCCCCTAGCGGGGCGAACACCGGGGAGCTGTTTTTT. The rearrangement joins TRBV4-2 to TRBJ2-2, with 9 bases that match TRBD2. In germline, CDR1 is LGHNA, CDR2 YNFKEQ. The CDR3 sequence is 17 residues long. The J segment lost 0 bases and the V segment lost 2 bases, leaving 4 bases of the junction unmatched.

The rearrangement uses TRBV6-1 and TRBJ2-7, with TRBD2 identical over 13 bases. J lost 0 bases, V lost 4 bases, and 15 bases had no gene match. Germline V gives CDR1 MNHNS, CDR2 SASEGT. The CDR3 consists of 20 residues. The CDR3 sequence: CASSARTGTSGTSSSYEQYF. The CDR3 DNA sequence: TGTGCCAGCAGTGCCAGAACCGGGACTAGCGGGACCTCTAGCTCCTACGAGCAGTACTTC.

The chain has TRBV6-1 and TRBJ2-7, with no clear D. The germline gives CDR1 MNHNS, CDR2 SASEGT. The CDR3 is 14 amino acids. The ends were cut back, 0 bases at V and 5 bases at J, with 11 bases in the middle. CDR3 loop: CASSEALPPDEQYF. The DNA of the CDR3 is TGTGCCAGCAGTGAAGCTCTACCTCCGGACGAGCAGTACTTC.

The chain recombines TRBV29-1 with TRBJ2-3; tentatively, D is TRBD2 (5 bases). V shed 3 bases and J shed 0 bases, with 10 bases lying between them. Germline CDR1 is SQVTM and CDR2 is ANQGSEA. There are 14 residues in the CDR3. The CDR3, as DNA: TGCAGCGTTGAGTTTAGCGTAAGCACAGATACGCAGTATTTT. Translated: CSVEFSVSTDTQYF.